The rows below give T cell receptor beta chains drawn from one sample of a study of a mutant IDH1 vaccine in newly diagnosed glioma. The antigens for these receptors are not known. Profiling relied on immunoSEQ multiplex PCR, and the TCRdb table lists in-frame clones only, not all of them. The sample records about 90,000 clones, over 85% being singletons. Material: PBMCs, obtained from a glioma patient whose treatment included an IDH1 peptide vaccine. The receptors shown here come from a woman aged 45-60 years with glioma. Both conserved end residues are part of each CDR3. D genes are given only for firm matches. Size is stated for part of the rows, as once, few or many counts, or as a class when the clone is expanded.

v_call	clone_size	j_call	d_call	cdr3_nt	cdr3_aa
TRBV28	few	TRBJ1-5	NA	TGTGCCAGCAGTGGGGTCCAGGGTGGGTTTGATCAGCCCCAGCATTTT	CASSGVQGGFDQPQHF
TRBV13	once	TRBJ2-2	TRBD2	TGTGCCAGCAGCTCCCTGGTAGCGGGAGGGAGCACCGGGGAGCTGTTTTTT	CASSSLVAGGSTGELFF
TRBV19	NA	TRBJ2-1	NA	TGTGCCAGTAGCTTAGCGGACCTCCATGTGCAGCAGTTCTTC	CASSLADLHVQQFF
TRBV28	NA	TRBJ2-3	TRBD2	TGTGCCAGCAGTTTGGGGCTAGCGGGAATCACAGATACGCAGTATTTT	CASSLGLAGITDTQYF
TRBV7-9	NA	TRBJ1-4	NA	TGTGCCAGCAGCTTAGGTGGGTCAGGTCAAGGTGAAAAACTGTTTTTT	CASSLGGSGQGEKLFF
TRBV6-5	NA	TRBJ2-4	TRBD2	TGTGCCAGCAGTTACTCACTAGCGGGATTCTCAAACATTCAGTACTTC	CASSYSLAGFSNIQYF
TRBV5-1	NA	TRBJ1-2	TRBD1	TGCGCCAGCAGCCCGGGGACAGGGGGCTATGGCTACACCTTC	CASSPGTGGYGYTF
TRBV5-5	NA	TRBJ2-2	TRBD2	TGTGCCAGCAGCTTCGGGACTAGCGGGAGCGGGGAGCTGTTTTTT	CASSFGTSGSGELFF
TRBV19	NA	TRBJ1-3	NA	TGTGCCAGTAGGGACAACTCTGGAAACACCATATATTTT	CASRDNSGNTIYF
TRBV4-1	NA	TRBJ2-3	NA	TGCGCCAGCAGCCAAGAGGGAACATACACAGATACGCAGTATTTT	CASSQEGTYTDTQYF
TRBV29-1	once	TRBJ2-3	NA	TGCAGCGGAACCCGACAGGGCACAGATACGCAGTATTTT	CSGTRQGTDTQYF
TRBV27	NA	TRBJ1-1	NA	TGTGCCAGCAGTCCCCGAGGGGGGGTGAACACTGAAGCTTTCTTT	CASSPRGGVNTEAFF
TRBV28	NA	TRBJ2-7	TRBD1	TGTGCCAGCAGTTTAGGGACAGGACCCTACGAGCAGTACTTC	CASSLGTGPYEQYF
TRBV2	NA	TRBJ2-7	TRBD2	TGTGCCACCCGCGGGACTAGCGGGAGCGGAAGGTCCTACGAGCAGTACTTC	CATRGTSGSGRSYEQYF
TRBV18	NA	TRBJ1-1	TRBD1	TGTGCCAGCTCACCCTCGACAGGGGGATACATGAACACTGAAGCTTTCTTT	CASSPSTGGYMNTEAFF
TRBV5-1	NA	TRBJ1-2	NA	TGCGCCAGCAGATCATCGACAGGAAGCTATGGCTACACCTTC	CASRSSTGSYGYTF
TRBV28	NA	TRBJ1-3	NA	TGTGCCAGCAGTCCCCGGGGGGCTGGATCTGGAAACACCATATATTTT	CASSPRGAGSGNTIYF
TRBV7-7	NA	TRBJ2-1	TRBD2	TGTGCTAGCAGCTTAGGACTAGCGGGTTACAATGAGCAGTTCTTC	CASSLGLAGYNEQFF
TRBV29-1	NA	TRBJ1-1	TRBD1	TGCAGCGTTGCTGACTCCCCGGGACAGGGGTTGAACACTGAAGCTTTCTTT	CSVADSPGQGLNTEAFF
TRBV7-2	NA	TRBJ2-6	NA	TGTGCCAGCAGCTTATTGAATCCACGCTCTGGGGCCAACGTCCTGACTTTC	CASSLLNPRSGANVLTF
TRBV29-1	NA	TRBJ2-7	NA	TGCAGCGTTGGGGGGAGCCCCTACGAGCAGTACTTC	CSVGGSPYEQYF